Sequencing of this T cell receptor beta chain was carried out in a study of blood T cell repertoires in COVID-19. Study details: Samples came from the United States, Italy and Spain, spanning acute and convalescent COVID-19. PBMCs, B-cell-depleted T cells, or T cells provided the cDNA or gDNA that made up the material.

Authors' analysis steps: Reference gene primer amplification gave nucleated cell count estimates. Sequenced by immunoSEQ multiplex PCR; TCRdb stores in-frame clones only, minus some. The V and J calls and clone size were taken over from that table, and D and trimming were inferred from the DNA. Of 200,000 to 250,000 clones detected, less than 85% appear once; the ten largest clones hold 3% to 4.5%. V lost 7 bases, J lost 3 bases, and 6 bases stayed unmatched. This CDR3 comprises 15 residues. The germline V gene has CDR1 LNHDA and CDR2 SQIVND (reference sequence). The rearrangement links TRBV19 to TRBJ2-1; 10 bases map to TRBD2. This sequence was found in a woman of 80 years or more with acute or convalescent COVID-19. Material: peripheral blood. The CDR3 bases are TGTGCCAGTATACGAGCGGGGGGGCACTACAATGAGCAGTTCTTC. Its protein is CASIRAGGHYNEQFF.